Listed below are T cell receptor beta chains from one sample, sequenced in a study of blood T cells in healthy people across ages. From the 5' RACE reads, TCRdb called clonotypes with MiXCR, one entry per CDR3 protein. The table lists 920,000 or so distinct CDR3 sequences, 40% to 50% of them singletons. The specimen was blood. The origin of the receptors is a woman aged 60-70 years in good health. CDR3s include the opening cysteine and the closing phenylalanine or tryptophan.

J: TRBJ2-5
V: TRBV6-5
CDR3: CASSRTDGYQETQYF

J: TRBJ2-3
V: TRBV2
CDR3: CASSGLAGADTQYF

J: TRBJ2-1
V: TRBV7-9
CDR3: CASTLAVTYNEQFF

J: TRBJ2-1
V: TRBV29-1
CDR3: CSVGTSGSGHEQFF

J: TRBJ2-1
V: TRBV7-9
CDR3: CASRSPGDSRRVDEQFF

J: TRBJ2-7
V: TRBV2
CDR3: CASSPPNYSYEQYF

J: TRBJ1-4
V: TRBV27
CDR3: CASSYSGNEKLFF

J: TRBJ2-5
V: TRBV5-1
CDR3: CVSSLGLAGAQETQYF

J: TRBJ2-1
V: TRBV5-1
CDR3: CASSLVGASAQQFF

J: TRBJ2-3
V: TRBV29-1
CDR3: CSTRSGKGDTQYF

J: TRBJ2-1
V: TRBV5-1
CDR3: CASSLEGDGYNEQFF

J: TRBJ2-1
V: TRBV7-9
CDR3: CASSLLAASGRNEQFF

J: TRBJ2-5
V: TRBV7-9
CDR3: CASSSVGRDETQYF

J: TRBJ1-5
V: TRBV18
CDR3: CASSQRDRDNQPQHF

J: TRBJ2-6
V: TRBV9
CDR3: CASSVGVLSGANVLTF

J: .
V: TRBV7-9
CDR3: CASSLAGAGLMTQYF

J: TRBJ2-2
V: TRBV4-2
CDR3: CASSQDQLAGDGTGELFF

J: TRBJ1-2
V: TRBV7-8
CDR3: CASSTGTGREGYTF

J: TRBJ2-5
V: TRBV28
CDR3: CASSLWQGETQYF

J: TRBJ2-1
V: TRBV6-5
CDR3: CASSYETSGYYNEQFF